This TCR beta chain was captured by sequencing in a study of identical twins. Template switching added a universal primer site; cDNA carried unique molecular identifiers. In TCRdb, the 5' RACE reads were re-called with MiXCR into one record per CDR3 protein. In the table there are around 550,000 distinct CDR3 sequences, roughly 15% of which are singletons. Study-wide results and limits: Out-of-frame alpha sequences common to twins exhibited a surplus of low generation probability. One should note that invariant MAIT and iNKT cells could partly confound zero-insertion analyses.

This clonotype was counted between two and nine times. Its antigen is unidentified. The same sample was also studied in work on yellow fever vaccine responses in identical twins. That report notes: Reportedly, twins' vaccine T cell responses looked partly convergent and partly personalized.

The sequence derives from a woman younger than 30 in good health. The source material was CD4+ T cells sorted from blood.

The CDR3 coding sequence is TGTGCCAGCACGCCCCCGGACCCTCCCTACGAGCAGTACTTC. Encoded protein: CASTPPDPPYEQYF. The gene calls are TRBV28 and TRBJ2-7, with D unresolved. CDR3 length: 14 amino acids. Germline loops: CDR1 MDHEN, CDR2 SYDVKM. V gave up 7 bases and J gave up 2 bases, with 15 bases separating them.